These 29 T cell receptor beta chains originate from one sample sequenced in a study of OX40 agonist ivuxolimab in advanced cancers. This table comes from immunoSEQ multiplex PCR, and its TCRdb copy is limited to in-frame clones, with some not included. The table lists about 77,000 clones, about 92% of them singletons. The sample here was CD4+ or CD8+ T cells sorted from blood, taken in a trial of the OX40 agonist ivuxolimab. The receptors stem from an adult with an advanced solid tumor such as melanoma, head and neck, liver or kidney cancer.

This clone was counted between two and nine times. The gene calls are TRBV20-1 and TRBJ2-5; 7 bases align to TRBD1. CDR1 and CDR2 (germline): DFQATT, SNEGSKA (reference sequence). This CDR3 comprises 11 residues. V trimming: 7 bases; J trimming: 4 bases; junction bases outside the gene matches: 3. The CDR3 is CSGQGGETQYF. The CDR3 bases are TGCAGTGGACAGGGCGGAGAGACCCAGTACTTC.

This clone was recorded only once. CDR3 coding DNA: TGTGCCATCAAGGCAGAAGCAACTAATGAAAAACTGTTTTTT. Its protein product is CAIKAEATNEKLFF. V gene TRBV10-3 combines with J gene TRBJ1-4; D remains unclear. Germline V gene data show CDR1 as ENHRY and CDR2 as SYGVKD. This CDR3 has 14 amino acids. V gave up 7 bases and J gave up 0 bases, with 9 bases separating them.

The chain joins TRBV7-9 to TRBJ2-7; 7 positions match TRBD2. The CDR3 runs 15 residues. Losses at the gene ends were 1 base for V and 2 bases for J; bases not matched to a gene: 5. Germline-derived CDR1 and CDR2 are SEHNR and FQNEAQ (reference sequence). CDR3 in DNA: TGTGCCAGCAGCTTAGGGCTAGCGGAGGCCTACGAGCAGTACTTC. Translation gives CASSLGLAEAYEQYF.

In this sample, this clone turned up once. This chain links TRBV9 with TRBJ1-2; 8 nucleotides line up with TRBD1. V gave up 6 bases and J gave up 7 bases; unmatched junction bases: 23. Germline loops: CDR1 SGDLS, CDR2 YYNGEE. The CDR3 sequence is 18 residues long. The chain's CDR3 is CASTRTGRANPQVAGYTF. The CDR3 DNA is TGTGCCAGCACGAGGACAGGGAGGGCAAACCCCCAAGTTGCTGGCTACACCTTC. Full variable domain (remainder filled in from reference TRBV9 and TRBJ1-2): DSGVTQTPKHLITATGQRVTLRCSPRSGDLSVYWYQQSLDQGLQFLIQYYNGEERAKGNILERFSAQQFPDLHSELNLSSLELGDSALYFCASTRTGRANPQVAGYTFGSGTRLTVV.

This rearrangement joins TRBV6-5 to TRBJ1-1; D may be TRBD1 (5 bases). Between the trimmed V and J ends, which lost 5 bases and 4 bases, there was a span of 14 bases. The germline gives CDR1 MNHEY, CDR2 SVGAGI. The CDR3 spans 14 residues. The CDR3 protein is CASSALGTGTEAFF. The CDR3, as DNA: TGTGCCAGCAGTGCGCTGGGAACAGGCACTGAAGCTTTCTTT.

The V call is TRBV28, the J call TRBJ1-3; perhaps TRBD1 as D (5 bases). The V end was cut by 8 bases, the J end by 1 base, with 18 bases between. The V gene's germline CDR1 is MDHEN and CDR2 SYDVKM. CDR3 length: 16 residues. This chain's CDR3 is CASRRGADGSGNTIYF. The CDR3 DNA reads TGTGCCAGCCGTCGCGGGGCAGATGGTTCTGGAAACACCATATATTTT.

The chain combines TRBV4-3 with TRBJ2-1; 11 positions agree with TRBD2. CDR1 is LGHNA and CDR2 is YSLEER in the germline V gene. This CDR3 comprises 17 residues. V was pared by 1 base and J by 4 bases, with 6 bases of the junction left unmatched. The CDR3 DNA sequence: TGCGCCAGCAGCCAAGTAGGGGGACTAGCGGTTTACAATGAGCAGTTCTTC. Translation: CASSQVGGLAVYNEQFF.

The gene calls are TRBV5-1 and TRBJ2-1; D unclear. The germline CDR1 and CDR2 sequences are SGHRS and YFSETQ. This CDR3 has 14 residues. Trimming pared 3 bases from V and 1 base from J, leaving 8 bases between. The CDR3 protein is CASSSDTSYNEQFF. The CDR3 DNA reads as TGCGCCAGCAGCTCAGACACATCCTACAATGAGCAGTTCTTC. The entire variable domain, with the rest obtained from reference TRBV5-1 and TRBJ2-1, is as follows: KAGVTQTPRYLIKTRGQQVTLSCSPISGHRSVSWYQQTPGQGLQFLFEYFSETQRNKGNFPGRFSGRQFSNSRSEMNVSTLELGDSALYLCASSSDTSYNEQFFGPGTRLTVL.

The CDR3 bases are TGTGCCAGCAGTCGGGACAGCCGCTACGAGCAGTACTTC. Translation gives CASSRDSRYEQYF. The chain is built from TRBV28 and TRBJ2-7; 7 bases align to TRBD1. Germline CDR1 and CDR2: MDHEN and SYDVKM. This CDR3 spans 13 amino acids. J lost 3 bases, V lost 5 bases, and 4 bases had no gene match.

The chain recombines TRBV5-1 with TRBJ1-1; 7 bases line up with TRBD1. Germline values: CDR1 SGHRS, CDR2 YFSETQ. V lost 2 bases, J lost 1 base, and 5 bases stayed unmatched. The CDR3 loop spans 15 amino acids. CDR3 in amino acids: CASSLRTGRNTEAFF. CDR3 sequence (DNA): TGCGCCAGCAGCTTACGGACAGGACGGAACACTGAAGCTTTCTTT.

The chain carries TRBV5-1 and TRBJ2-7; TRBD2 might be the D (6 bases). The CDR3 is 12 amino acids. Trimming cost V 3 bases and J 9 bases, with 13 bases left between them. The germline V gene encodes CDR1 SGHRS and CDR2 YFSETQ. The chain's CDR3 is CASSSGTSRQYF. The CDR3 nucleotides read TGCGCCAGCAGCTCTGGCACTAGCCGGCAGTACTTC.

About this clone itself: Different DNA sequences within this sample yield the same CDR3. V gene TRBV7-2 combines with J gene TRBJ2-5, with a possible D match to TRBD1 (7 bases). This CDR3 comprises 13 residues. The germline CDR1 and CDR2 sequences are SGHTA and FQGNSA. Trimming removed 5 bases from V and 5 bases from J, with 12 bases in between. The CDR3 DNA reads as TGTGCCAGCAGCACGACAGGGAGGGAGACCCAGTACTTC. This codes for CASSTTGRETQYF.

The J gene is TRBJ1-1, the V gene TRBV19; D is ambiguous. Germline V gene lookup returns CDR1 LNHDA and CDR2 SQIVND (reference sequence). The length of the CDR3 is 12 residues. V lost 4 bases, J lost 2 bases, and 5 bases lay in between. The CDR3 sequence is CASSNGNTEAFF. CDR3 coding DNA: TGTGCCAGTAGTAACGGTAACACTGAAGCTTTCTTT.

This clone appeared a few times. The rearrangement links TRBV28 to TRBJ1-2; possibly TRBD1 for D (6 bases). The CDR3 spans 13 residues. The germline gives CDR1 MDHEN, CDR2 SYDVKM. Trimming cost V 6 bases and J 6 bases, with 14 bases left between them. CDR3 residues: CASRLNRVHGYTF. Here the CDR3 DNA reads TGTGCCAGCAGACTCAACAGGGTGCATGGCTACACCTTC.

The CDR3 loop is CASSLDGSSTDTQYF. CDR3 sequence (DNA): TGCGCCAGCAGCTTGGATGGTTCTAGCACAGATACGCAGTATTTT. The chain couples TRBV5-1 to TRBJ2-3; D gene ambiguous. The CDR3 is 15 amino acids. Trimming removed 0 bases from V and 0 bases from J, with 8 bases in between. Germline CDR1 is SGHRS and CDR2 is YFSETQ.

The chain joins TRBV7-9 to TRBJ2-7, with D unclear. Germline lookup yields CDR1 SEHNR and CDR2 FQNEAQ (reference sequence). This CDR3 is built from 12 residues. Trimming pared 5 bases from V and 7 bases from J, leaving 12 bases between. This CDR3 reads CASSRIRLEQYF. In nucleotides, the CDR3 is TGTGCCAGCAGCAGGATCCGACTTGAGCAGTACTTC.

The chain has TRBV2 and TRBJ2-5; possible D gene TRBD2, 6 bases. V lost 5 bases, J lost 3 bases, and 19 bases lay in between. CDR1 SNHLY and CDR2 FYNNEI come from the germline V gene. The length of the CDR3 is 16 residues. The CDR3 DNA follows: TGTGCCAGCAGTCGTCGTGGGGCCGGACTAAAAGAGACCCAGTACTTC. Protein sequence: CASSRRGAGLKETQYF.

This clone showed up just a few times. The chain employs TRBV6-6 and TRBJ2-2; D is unresolved. CDR3 size: 12 residues. Germline CDR1 is MNHNY and CDR2 is SVGAGI (reference sequence). Between the trimmed V and J ends, which lost 6 bases and 7 bases, there was a span of 9 bases. Here the CDR3 reads CASRTPSGELFF. The CDR3 DNA reads TGTGCCAGCAGAACCCCAAGCGGGGAGCTGTTTTTT.

The chain joins TRBV19 to TRBJ1-3; D call uncertain. The germline CDR1 and CDR2 sequences are LNHDA and SQIVND (reference sequence). V was cut by 9 bases and J by 0 bases, with 12 bases left in between. This CDR3 is built from 14 residues. The CDR3 loop is CASNGLSSGNTIYF. The CDR3 coding sequence is TGTGCCAGCAACGGCTTGAGCTCTGGAAACACCATATATTTT.

The chain is built from TRBV6-1 and TRBJ2-1; the match to TRBD1 covers 7 bases. Per the germline V gene, CDR1 is MNHNS and CDR2 is SASEGT. This CDR3 is built from 14 residues. V was pared by 4 bases and J by 3 bases, with 3 bases of the junction left unmatched. In DNA, the CDR3 is TGTGCCAGCAGTGGGGGGACAGACTACAATGAGCAGTTCTTC. This gives the protein CASSGGTDYNEQFF.

The chain employs TRBV7-8 and TRBJ1-5; D might be TRBD1 (5 bases). CDR3 length: 14 residues. The germline V gene has CDR1 SGHVS and CDR2 FQNEAQ. V was clipped by 5 bases and J by 4 bases, with 12 bases between them. This CDR3 is CASSSTGANQPQHF. The CDR3 nucleotides are TGTGCCAGCAGCAGCACAGGTGCAAATCAGCCCCAGCATTTT.

The CDR3 DNA sequence: TGTGCCAGCAGCCATTACGGGGAGGCGCGAACCCAGTACTTC. Its protein is CASSHYGEARTQYF. The V call is TRBV14, the J call TRBJ2-5, with D tentatively TRBD2 (6 bases). This CDR3 has 14 amino acids. Trimming stripped 3 bases from V and 8 bases from J, with 16 bases between. Germline CDR1 reads SGHDN; CDR2 reads FVKESK. The variable domain in full, with the rest retrieved from reference TRBV14 and TRBJ2-5, is EAGVTQFPSHSVIEKGQTVTLRCDPISGHDNLYWYRRVMGKEIKFLLHFVKESKQDESGMPNNRFLAERTGGTYSTLKVQPAELEDSGVYFCASSHYGEARTQYFGPGTRLLVL.

The chain joins TRBV25-1 to TRBJ2-4; a possible D gene is TRBD2 (6 bases). This CDR3 is built from 13 residues. The germline V gene has CDR1 MGHDK and CDR2 SYGVNS. Trimming took 4 bases from V and 7 from J, leaving 11 bases between them. CDR3 amino acids: CASSVLGGNIQYF. The CDR3 region has the DNA TGTGCCAGCAGTGTTTTAGGAGGGAACATTCAGTACTTC.

This CDR3 is CASSLGGRGRGWQPQHF. The CDR3 DNA reads TGTGCCAGCAGCTTAGGCGGGAGGGGGCGAGGCTGGCAGCCCCAGCATTTT. The J gene is TRBJ1-5, the V gene TRBV13, with TRBD1 matching over 7 bases. Germline values: CDR1 PRHDT, CDR2 FYEKMQ (reference sequence). V dropped 0 bases and J dropped 7; count of bases not matched to a gene: 12. This CDR3 spans 17 amino acids.

The chain has TRBV18 and TRBJ1-2; maybe TRBD1 (5 bases). This CDR3 contains 15 residues. CDR1 is KGHSH and CDR2 is LQKENI in the germline V gene. V was cut by 4 bases and J by 8 bases, with 20 bases left in between. The CDR3 DNA reads TGTGCCAGCTCACTTGGGAACATGGGACTGCAGGGCTACACCTTC. It translates to CASSLGNMGLQGYTF.

This clone was picked up one time. The J gene is TRBJ1-5, the V gene TRBV28; 7 bases align to TRBD1. The CDR3 is 14 residues long. With 11 bases clipped from V and 6 bases from J, the junction kept 13 bases outside the gene matches. CDR1 is MDHEN, CDR2 SYDVKM, per germline. Here the CDR3 DNA reads TGTGCCGCCCTGTTGACAGGGAGGCCTCAGCCCCAGCATTTT. Translated, it gives CAALLTGRPQPQHF.

This clone showed up just once. The chain carries TRBV18 and TRBJ1-2, with D possibly matching TRBD1 (5 bases). Trimming cost V 2 bases and J 5 bases, with 9 bases left between them. CDR3 length: 13 amino acids. Germline V gene lookup returns CDR1 KGHSH and CDR2 LQKENI. CDR3 DNA sequence: TGTGCCAGCTCACCAGGGACCGAGTATGGCTACACCTTC. This gives the protein CASSPGTEYGYTF.

This clone was counted only a few times. J is TRBJ2-7 and V is TRBV29-1; 7 bases align to TRBD2. Looked up from germline, CDR1 is SQVTM and CDR2 is ANQGSEA. The CDR3 is 12 amino acids. The V segment lost 6 bases and the J segment 2 bases; nucleotides outside the gene matches: 4. The DNA of the CDR3 is TGCAGCGTGGGGGGGGATCCCTACGAGCAGTACTTC. This encodes CSVGGDPYEQYF.

The V call is TRBV28, the J call TRBJ2-3, with TRBD1 matching over 7 bases. The V and J ends lost 5 bases and 12 bases, in that order; junction bases with no gene match: 11. Germline values: CDR1 MDHEN, CDR2 SYDVKM. There are 13 residues in the CDR3. The CDR3 spells CASSIRQGSSQYF. CDR3 DNA: TGTGCCAGCAGTATACGACAGGGTTCGAGTCAGTATTTT.